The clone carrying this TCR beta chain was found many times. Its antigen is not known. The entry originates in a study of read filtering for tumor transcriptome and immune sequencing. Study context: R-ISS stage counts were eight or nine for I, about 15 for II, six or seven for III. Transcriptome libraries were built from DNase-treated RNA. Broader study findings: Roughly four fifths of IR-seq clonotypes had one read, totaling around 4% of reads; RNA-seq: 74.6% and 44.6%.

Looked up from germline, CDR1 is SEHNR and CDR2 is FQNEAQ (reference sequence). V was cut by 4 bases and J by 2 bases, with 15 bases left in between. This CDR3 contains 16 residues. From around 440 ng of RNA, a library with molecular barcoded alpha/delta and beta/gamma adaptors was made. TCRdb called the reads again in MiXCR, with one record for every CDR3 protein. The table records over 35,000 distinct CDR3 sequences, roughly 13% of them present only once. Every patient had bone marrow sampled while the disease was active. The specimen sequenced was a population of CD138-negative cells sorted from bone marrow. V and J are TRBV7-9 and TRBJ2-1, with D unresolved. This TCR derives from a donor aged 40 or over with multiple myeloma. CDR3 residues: CASSSEGSATYNEQFF. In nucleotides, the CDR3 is TGTGCCAGCAGCTCCGAAGGCAGCGCAACCTACAATGAGCAGTTCTTC.